This TCR beta chain came from a study of cytomegalovirus exposure and HLA in healthy donors. Findings of the study overall: At a 0.05 false discovery rate, a later analysis found around 15,000 TCR beta sequences to be associated with HLA alleles.

About this clone: Antigen unknown.

CDR1 is LNHDA and CDR2 is SQIVND in the germline V gene (reference sequence). This CDR3 is 17 amino acids long. The trim removed 5 bases at V and 1 base at J, leaving 8 bases unmatched. PCR was performed using 60 Vbeta and 13 Jbeta primers. Profiled with immunoSEQ multiplex PCR; TCRdb holds only in-frame clones, not every one. The sample has around 150,000 clones, 68% seen once. Sequenced input: PBMCs. The chain links TRBV19 to TRBJ1-5; 10 bases are shared with TRBD1. This TCR came from a man in his fifties or sixties in good health and CMV-seronegative. The CDR3 loop reads CASSQGTGALSNQPQHF. As DNA, the CDR3 is TGTGCCAGTAGTCAAGGGACAGGGGCCCTCAGCAATCAGCCCCAGCATTTT. The full variable domain, its missing parts supplied by reference TRBV19 and TRBJ1-5, is DGGITQSPKYLFRKEGQNVTLSCEQNLNHDAMYWYRQDPGQGLRLIYYSQIVNDFQKGDIAEGYSVSREKKESFPLTVTSAQKNPTAFYLCASSQGTGALSNQPQHFGDGTRLSIL.